A single TCR beta chain is shown here with its context. Its antigen is undetermined. This record belongs to a study of OX40 agonist ivuxolimab in advanced cancers. Across the whole study: Ivuxolimab doses were 0.01, 0.1, 0.3, 1.5, 3 or 10 mg/kg every 2 weeks. Study-wide results and caveats: Antigen specificity was not determined for the expanded peripheral T cells. Expanded clones were, on average, more numerous in CD8+ T cells than in CD4+.

Repertoires were generated with immunoSEQ multiplex PCR, while TCRdb's copy carries only in-frame clones and drops some. The repertoire holds 52,000 or so clones, 70% to 90% seen once, with over 8.5% in the top ten. Trimming left V 7 bases short and J 4 bases short, with 9 bases between. The germline CDR1 and CDR2 sequences are SGHRS and YFSETQ. The length of the CDR3 is 12 residues. The chain recombines TRBV5-1 with TRBJ1-3; D is possibly TRBD1 (5 bases). This receptor was taken from an adult with an advanced solid tumor such as melanoma, head and neck, liver or kidney cancer. The sequences come from CD4+ or CD8+ T cells sorted from blood, collected in a trial of the OX40 agonist ivuxolimab. CDR3 protein: CASAEGGNTIYF. The CDR3 bases are TGCGCCAGCGCTGAGGGGGGAAACACCATATATTTT. The complete variable domain, with remaining parts taken from reference TRBV5-1 and TRBJ1-3, reads KAGVTQTPRYLIKTRGQQVTLSCSPISGHRSVSWYQQTPGQGLQFLFEYFSETQRNKGNFPGRFSGRQFSNSRSEMNVSTLELGDSALYLCASAEGGNTIYFGEGSWLTVV.